Following are 5 T cell receptor beta chains from one sample sequenced in a study of T cell changes during pregnancy in multiple sclerosis. Sequenced by immunoSEQ multiplex PCR; TCRdb stores in-frame clones only, minus some. The repertoire holds about 59,000 clones, with 85% to 95% as singletons. The sample here was CD8+ T cells from peripheral blood mononuclear cells, taken in the third trimester of pregnancy. The receptors come from a female donor with multiple sclerosis, enrolled in a pregnancy study.

The CDR3, as DNA: TGTGCCAGCAGCGGCGGAGTCGTGCTCGGAGTATCCTACAATGAGCAGTTCTTC. Protein: CASSGGVVLGVSYNEQFF. J is TRBJ2-1 and V is TRBV7-6, with D uncertain. V was trimmed by 5 bases and J by 1 base, leaving 21 bases between them. The CDR3 runs to 18 residues. CDR1 and CDR2 (germline): SGHVS, FNYEAQ.

The CDR3 coding sequence is TGTGCCAGCAGCGCCGGGACAGGACCCACAGATACGCAGTATTTT. This codes for CASSAGTGPTDTQYF. The genes are TRBV9 and TRBJ2-3; 8 bases match TRBD1. CDR1 and CDR2 (germline): SGDLS, YYNGEE. V dropped 3 bases and J dropped 2; count of bases not matched to a gene: 5. The CDR3 spans 15 residues.

The chain employs TRBV11-1 and TRBJ2-7; TRBD2 matches at 8 bases. The CDR3 extends over 16 amino acids. Germline V gives CDR1 SGHAT, CDR2 FQDESV (reference sequence). V lost 2 bases and J lost 0; bases outside the gene matches: 6. CDR3 amino acids: CASSLPPTSASYEQYF. CDR3 in DNA: TGTGCCAGCAGCTTACCCCCGACTAGCGCCTCCTACGAGCAGTACTTC.

The chain couples TRBV7-9 to TRBJ2-3; 10 bases are shared with TRBD2. The CDR3 contains 18 residues. The germline gives CDR1 SEHNR, CDR2 FQNEAQ (reference sequence). After removal of 5 bases from V and 1 base from J, the junction contained 12 bases not matched to a gene. Written as DNA, the CDR3 is TGTGCCAGCAGCCACTTAGCTAGCGGGAGAAGGGGCACAGATACGCAGTATTTT. It yields the protein CASSHLASGRRGTDTQYF.

The chain employs TRBV27 and TRBJ2-7; a possible D gene is TRBD2 (6 bases). Germline-derived CDR1 and CDR2 are MNHEY and SMNVEV (reference sequence). This CDR3 spans 15 amino acids. V was clipped by 4 bases and J by 6 bases, with 19 bases between them. The CDR3 coding sequence is TGTGCCAGCAGTTGGACGGGACCCGGGACTTCCGAGCAGTACTTC. Translated, it gives CASSWTGPGTSEQYF.